The present TCR beta chain was sequenced within a study of cytomegalovirus exposure and HLA in healthy donors. Overall study results and limits: Investigators reported 164 TCR beta chains as tied to cytomegalovirus. Later on, an analysis found that several of the most significant clusters appeared to be linked to common viral pathogens, which included parvovirus B19.

With regard to this clone: What it binds is unknown.

Vbeta (60) and Jbeta (13) primers were used in the PCR. Libraries were prepared by immunoSEQ multiplex PCR; TCRdb keeps only in-frame clonotypes and omits some of them. The data show 100,000 or so clones, 77% seen once. Sequences were obtained from PBMCs. The clonotype was recovered from a male donor in good health and CMV-seropositive.

The chain's CDR3 is CASSLLDRGGEQYF. The CDR3 nucleotides read TGTGCCAGCAGTTTATTGGACAGGGGGGGGGAGCAGTACTTC. The V call is TRBV28, the J call TRBJ2-7; 10 nucleotides line up with TRBD1. The CDR3 runs 14 residues. Trimming took 1 base from V and 7 from J; bases not matched to a gene: 4. Germline CDR1 reads MDHEN; CDR2 reads SYDVKM.